This T cell receptor beta chain was documented in a study of T cells in Graves' hyperthyroidism and ophthalmopathy. CDR1 and CDR2 (germline): LNHDA, SQIVND (reference sequence). V shed 5 bases and J 1 base; nucleotides not matched to a gene: 6. The CDR3 length is 17 residues. The patients, who ranged from 18 to 65 in age, presented with newly diagnosed hyperthyroidism lasting under 2 months. RNA transcripts were the template for amplifying TCR beta CDR3 regions. TCR CDR3 underwent first-round RT-PCR with the HTBI primer set. TCRdb ran MiXCR on the multiplex PCR reads and lists one entry per CDR3 protein. This sample has just over 550,000 distinct CDR3 sequences, with about 43% found just once.

This TCR derives from a woman aged 18-29 years with Graves' hyperthyroidism. The rearrangement links TRBV19 to TRBJ2-2; 11 bases line up with TRBD2. The specimen was peripheral blood or thyroid tissue (not recorded which). DNA of the CDR3: TGTGCCAGTAGTCCCCTCCTAGCGGGAGGGAACACCGGGGAGCTGTTTTTT. Translation gives CASSPLLAGGNTGELFF.